This entry features one T cell receptor (beta chain) sequence. Its antigen remains unidentified. The data derive from a study of tumor-infiltrating lymphocytes in primary liver carcinoma. From about 19-30 mg of unsorted bulk tissue, DNA and RNA were co-extracted together. Viable tumor cell content exceeded 80% in every tumor sample. The researchers produced TCR beta cDNA from around 500 ng total RNA with a constant-region primer. Three nested multiplex PCR rounds, a slightly modified ARM-PCR, produced the libraries for TCR beta. The first two PCR rounds, roughly 9 cycles each, used TRBV1-TRBV30 forward primers and a C-beta reverse primer. TCRdb re-analysed the multiplex PCR reads in MiXCR, keeping a single row per CDR3 protein. The sample records about 20,000 distinct CDR3 sequences, under 85% being singletons. Germline-derived CDR1 and CDR2 are MNHEY and SVGEGT. V shed 9 bases and J shed 4 bases, with 22 bases lying between them. The CDR3 length is 16 residues.

Study conclusions and caveats: It was observed that only about 7-24% of the top clones appeared in every one of the five tumor regions.

This sequence originates from a woman in her twenties or thirties with primary liver carcinoma and hepatitis B virus infection. What was sequenced was liver tumor tissue from sampling region 4. Subset reported: tumor region T4, right-lateral pole. The chain uses TRBV6-2 or TRBV6-3 and TRBJ2-1; perhaps TRBD2 as D (5 bases). CDR3 sequence (DNA): TGTGCCAGACAACCCGGACTGCTTTACCAATACAATGAGCAGTTCTTC. This sequence encodes CARQPGLLYQYNEQFF.